The clone carrying this T cell receptor (beta chain) has just a few counts. The antigen remains unidentified. The sample is drawn from a study of response to subunit inactivated influenza vaccine. The V gene's germline CDR1 is DFQATT and CDR2 SNEGSKA (reference sequence). The CDR3 is 15 amino acids. The V end lost 0 bases, the J end lost 0 bases, and 10 bases lay between the germline ends. Using its own MiXCR run on the RT-PCR reads, TCRdb lists one record per CDR3 protein. The repertoire holds 630,000 or so distinct CDR3 sequences, about a sixth seen once, with roughly 10% in the top ten. Notes on the study in general: Authors suggested that a seasonal influenza vaccination recruits few new T cells each time.

This TCR was recovered from a man aged 50-60 years who received an inactivated influenza vaccine. The sample was PBMCs from blood, taken approximately 13 days after vaccination. The V call is TRBV20-1, the J call TRBJ2-3; weak D call: TRBD2 (6 bases). The CDR3 sequence: CSARDWGTSTDTQYF. The CDR3 coding sequence is TGCAGTGCTAGAGATTGGGGGACTAGCACAGATACGCAGTATTTT.